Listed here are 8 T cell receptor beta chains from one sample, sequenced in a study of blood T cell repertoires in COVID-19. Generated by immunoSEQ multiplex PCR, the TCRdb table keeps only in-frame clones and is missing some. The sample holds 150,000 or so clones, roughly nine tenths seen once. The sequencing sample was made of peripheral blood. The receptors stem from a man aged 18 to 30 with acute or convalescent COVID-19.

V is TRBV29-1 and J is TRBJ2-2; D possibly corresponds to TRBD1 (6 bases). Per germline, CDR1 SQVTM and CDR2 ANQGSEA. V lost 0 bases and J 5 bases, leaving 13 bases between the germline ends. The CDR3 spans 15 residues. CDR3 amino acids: CSVEDGGRATGELFF. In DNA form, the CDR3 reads TGCAGCGTTGAAGATGGGGGCCGGGCTACCGGGGAGCTGTTTTTT.

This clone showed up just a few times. For the CDR3, the DNA is TGTGCCACGAGTCTTCCAGGGAATGAAAAACTGTTTTTT. The encoded protein is CATSLPGNEKLFF. The chain recombines TRBV6-5 with TRBJ1-4; a possible D gene is TRBD1 (5 bases). The germline V gene encodes CDR1 MNHEY and CDR2 SVGAGI. CDR3 length: 13 amino acids. Trimming removed 10 bases at V and 5 bases at J, with 14 bases between.

CDR3 residues: CASSELAGNQETQYF. In DNA, the CDR3 is TGTGCCAGCAGTGAGCTAGCGGGGAATCAAGAGACCCAGTACTTC. The chain combines TRBV6-4 with TRBJ2-5; 9 nucleotides agree with TRBD2. The V gene end was trimmed by 3 bases and the J gene end by 2 bases; junction bases not matched to a gene: 4. The CDR3 has 15 amino acids. Looked up from germline, CDR1 is MRHNA and CDR2 is SNTAGT.

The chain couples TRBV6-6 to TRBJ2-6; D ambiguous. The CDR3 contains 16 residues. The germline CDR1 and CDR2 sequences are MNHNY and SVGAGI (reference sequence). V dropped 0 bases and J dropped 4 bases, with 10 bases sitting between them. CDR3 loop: CASSYSKEMGANVLTF. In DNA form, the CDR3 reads TGTGCCAGCAGTTACTCGAAGGAGATGGGGGCCAACGTCCTGACTTTC.

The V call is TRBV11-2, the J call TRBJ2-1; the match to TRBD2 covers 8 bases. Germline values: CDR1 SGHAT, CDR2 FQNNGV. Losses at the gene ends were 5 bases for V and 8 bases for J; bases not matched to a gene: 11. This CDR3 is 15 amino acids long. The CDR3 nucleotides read TGTGCCAGCAGCCTCCAAGCGGGGGCCTCCTATGAGCAGTTCTTC. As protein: CASSLQAGASYEQFF. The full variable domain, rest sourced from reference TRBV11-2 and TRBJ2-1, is EAGVAQSPRYKIIEKRQSVAFWCNPISGHATLYWYQQILGQGPKLLIQFQNNGVVDDSQLPKDRFSAERLKGVDSTLKIQPAKLEDSAVYLCASSLQAGASYEQFFGPGTRLTVL.

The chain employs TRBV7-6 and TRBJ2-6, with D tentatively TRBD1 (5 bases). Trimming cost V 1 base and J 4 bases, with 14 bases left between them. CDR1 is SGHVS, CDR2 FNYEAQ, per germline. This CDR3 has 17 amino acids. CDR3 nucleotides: TGTGCCAGCAGCTTAGTCCTTCAGGGATCCGGGGCCAACGTCCTGACTTTC. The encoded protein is CASSLVLQGSGANVLTF.

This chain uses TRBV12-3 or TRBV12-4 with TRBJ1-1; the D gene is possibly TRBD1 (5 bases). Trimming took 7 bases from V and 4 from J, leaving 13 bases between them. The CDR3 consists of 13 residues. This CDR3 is CASNSIGGTEAFF. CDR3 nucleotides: TGTGCCAGCAATTCTATCGGGGGCACTGAAGCTTTCTTT.

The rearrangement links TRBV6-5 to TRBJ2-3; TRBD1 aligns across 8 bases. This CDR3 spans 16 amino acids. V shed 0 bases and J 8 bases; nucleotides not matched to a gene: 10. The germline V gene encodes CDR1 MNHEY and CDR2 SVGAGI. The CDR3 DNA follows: TGTGCCAGCAGTTACTCGCAGGGGGCCCCATATGGTACGCAGTATTTT. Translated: CASSYSQGAPYGTQYF.